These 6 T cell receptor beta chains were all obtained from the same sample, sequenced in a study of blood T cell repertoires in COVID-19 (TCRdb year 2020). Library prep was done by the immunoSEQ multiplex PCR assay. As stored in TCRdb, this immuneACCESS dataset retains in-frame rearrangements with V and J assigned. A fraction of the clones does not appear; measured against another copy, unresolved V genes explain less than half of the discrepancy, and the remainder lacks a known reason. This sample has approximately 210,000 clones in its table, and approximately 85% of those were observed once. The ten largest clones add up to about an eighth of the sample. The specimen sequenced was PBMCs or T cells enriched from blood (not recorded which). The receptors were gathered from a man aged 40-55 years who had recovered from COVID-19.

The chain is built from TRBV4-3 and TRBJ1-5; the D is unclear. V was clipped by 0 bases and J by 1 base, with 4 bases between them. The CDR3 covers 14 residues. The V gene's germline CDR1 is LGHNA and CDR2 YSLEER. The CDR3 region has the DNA TGCGCCAGCAGCCAAGACAGGAGCAATCAGCCCCAGCATTTT. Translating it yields CASSQDRSNQPQHF.

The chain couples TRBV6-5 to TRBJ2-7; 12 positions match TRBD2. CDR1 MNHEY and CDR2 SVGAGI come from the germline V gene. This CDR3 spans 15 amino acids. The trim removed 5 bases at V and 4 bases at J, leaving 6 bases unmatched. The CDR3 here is CASSNLAGGLYEQYV. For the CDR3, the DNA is TGTGCCAGCAGTAATCTAGCGGGAGGGCTTTACGAGCAGTACGTC.

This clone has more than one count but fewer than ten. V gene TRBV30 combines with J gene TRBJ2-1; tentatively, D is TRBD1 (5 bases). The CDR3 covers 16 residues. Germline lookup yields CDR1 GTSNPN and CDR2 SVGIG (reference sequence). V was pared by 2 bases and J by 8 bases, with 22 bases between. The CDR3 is CAWSLRALGQADEQFF. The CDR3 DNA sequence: TGTGCCTGGAGTCTTCGAGCCCTGGGGCAGGCGGATGAGCAGTTCTTC.

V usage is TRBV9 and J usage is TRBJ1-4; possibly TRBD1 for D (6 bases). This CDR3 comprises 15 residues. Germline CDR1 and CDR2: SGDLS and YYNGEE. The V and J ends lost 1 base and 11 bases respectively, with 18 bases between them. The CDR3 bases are TGTGCCAGCAGCGTACAGGACAGCCCCCCGGGGAAACTGTTTTTT. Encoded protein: CASSVQDSPPGKLFF. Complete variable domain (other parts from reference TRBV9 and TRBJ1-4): DSGVTQTPKHLITATGQRVTLRCSPRSGDLSVYWYQQSLDQGLQFLIQYYNGEERAKGNILERFSAQQFPDLHSELNLSSLELGDSALYFCASSVQDSPPGKLFFGSGTQLSVL.

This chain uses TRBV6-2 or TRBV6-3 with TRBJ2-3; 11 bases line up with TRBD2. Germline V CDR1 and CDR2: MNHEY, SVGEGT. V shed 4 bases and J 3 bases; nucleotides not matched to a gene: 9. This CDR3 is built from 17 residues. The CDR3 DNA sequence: TGTGCCAGCAGTTTTTGGTCTAGCGGGAGGATTACAGATACGCAGTATTTT. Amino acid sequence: CASSFWSSGRITDTQYF.

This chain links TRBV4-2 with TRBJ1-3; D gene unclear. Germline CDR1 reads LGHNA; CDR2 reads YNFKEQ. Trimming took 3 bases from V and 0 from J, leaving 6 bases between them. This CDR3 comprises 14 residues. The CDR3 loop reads CASSQTNSGNTIYF. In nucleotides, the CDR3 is TGTGCCAGCAGCCAGACAAACTCTGGAAACACCATATATTTT.